These T cell receptor beta chains were read from a single sample in a study of cytomegalovirus exposure and HLA in healthy donors. Assay used: immunoSEQ multiplex PCR; TCRdb lists only in-frame clones, some missing. The sample lists around 100,000 clones; roughly 68% were seen once. The specimen was PBMCs. The receptors shown here come from a woman aged 25-40 years in good health and CMV-seronegative. Both conserved end residues are part of each CDR3. Fields, in order: clone size, CDR3 length, D gene, V gene, J gene, CDR3 protein, CDR3 DNA. D genes are given only for firm matches. A row's size may be missing; if present it is once, few, many or a size class.

clone_size: NA
cdr3_length: 13
d_call: TRBD1
v_call: TRBV5-6
j_call: TRBJ1-1
cdr3_aa: CASSSGQGPEAFF
cdr3_nt: TGTGCCAGCAGCAGCGGACAGGGCCCAGAAGCTTTCTTT

clone_size: NA
cdr3_length: 15
d_call: TRBD2
v_call: TRBV15
j_call: TRBJ2-1
cdr3_aa: CATTPPGGPVYEQFF
cdr3_nt: TGTGCCACCACCCCTCCGGGAGGGCCGGTCTATGAGCAGTTCTTC

clone_size: NA
cdr3_length: 13
d_call: NA
v_call: TRBV28
j_call: TRBJ2-2
cdr3_aa: CASSFSGPGELFF
cdr3_nt: TGTGCCAGCAGTTTTTCAGGTCCCGGGGAGCTGTTTTTT

clone_size: NA
cdr3_length: 15
d_call: TRBD2
v_call: TRBV30
j_call: TRBJ2-3
cdr3_aa: CAWSASVGRTDTQYF
cdr3_nt: TGTGCCTGGAGTGCCTCGGTCGGGAGGACAGATACGCAGTATTTT

clone_size: once
cdr3_length: 14
d_call: NA
v_call: TRBV19
j_call: TRBJ2-6
cdr3_aa: CASSIELGANVLTF
cdr3_nt: TGTGCCAGTAGCATCGAGTTGGGGGCCAACGTCCTGACTTTC

clone_size: NA
cdr3_length: 18
d_call: TRBD1
v_call: TRBV6-4
j_call: TRBJ1-5
cdr3_aa: CASSRYSGTESSNQPQHF
cdr3_nt: TGTGCCAGCAGCCGGTATAGCGGGACAGAAAGTAGCAATCAGCCCCAGCATTTT

clone_size: NA
cdr3_length: 15
d_call: TRBD1
v_call: TRBV7-9
j_call: TRBJ2-7
cdr3_aa: CASSGRTGAFYEQYF
cdr3_nt: TGTGCCAGCAGCGGACGGACAGGAGCATTTTACGAGCAGTACTTC

clone_size: NA
cdr3_length: 20
d_call: NA
v_call: TRBV7-5
j_call: TRBJ2-1
cdr3_aa: CARSFPRTGIPHSLGNEQFF
cdr3_nt: TGTGCCAGAAGCTTCCCCCGGACAGGGATCCCCCATTCTCTTGGCAATGAGCAGTTCTTC

clone_size: NA
cdr3_length: 14
d_call: TRBD2
v_call: TRBV5-1
j_call: TRBJ2-5
cdr3_aa: CASSLGRAPETQYF
cdr3_nt: TGCGCCAGCAGCCTAGGGAGGGCCCCTGAGACCCAGTACTTC

clone_size: NA
cdr3_length: 15
d_call: NA
v_call: TRBV5-5
j_call: TRBJ1-1
cdr3_aa: CASSPTFDRVAEAFF
cdr3_nt: TGTGCCAGCAGTCCAACCTTTGACAGAGTGGCTGAAGCTTTCTTT

clone_size: few
cdr3_length: 13
d_call: NA
v_call: TRBV28
j_call: TRBJ1-4
cdr3_aa: CASISQGSEKLFF
cdr3_nt: TGTGCCAGCATCTCACAGGGCAGTGAAAAACTGTTTTTT

clone_size: NA
cdr3_length: 16
d_call: TRBD1
v_call: TRBV7-9
j_call: TRBJ2-7
cdr3_aa: CASSFYGTGSSYEQYF
cdr3_nt: TGTGCCAGCAGCTTCTACGGGACAGGTAGCTCCTACGAGCAGTACTTC

clone_size: NA
cdr3_length: 16
d_call: NA
v_call: TRBV27
j_call: TRBJ1-2
cdr3_aa: CASSLYGGRERYGYTF
cdr3_nt: TGTGCCAGCAGTTTATACGGGGGAAGGGAACGCTATGGCTACACCTTC

clone_size: NA
cdr3_length: 15
d_call: NA
v_call: TRBV4-3
j_call: TRBJ1-2
cdr3_aa: CASSQDRTALYGYTF
cdr3_nt: TGCGCCAGCAGCCAAGACCGGACAGCCCTCTATGGCTACACCTTC

clone_size: NA
cdr3_length: 16
d_call: NA
v_call: TRBV28
j_call: TRBJ1-3
cdr3_aa: CASSLPSRGLGNTIYF
cdr3_nt: TGTGCCAGCAGTTTACCCTCAAGGGGGTTGGGAAACACCATATATTTT

clone_size: NA
cdr3_length: 12
d_call: NA
v_call: TRBV13
j_call: TRBJ1-2
cdr3_aa: CASSLKLYGYTF
cdr3_nt: TGTGCCAGCAGCTTAAAACTCTATGGCTACACCTTC

clone_size: few
cdr3_length: 15
d_call: TRBD2
v_call: TRBV11-2
j_call: TRBJ2-5
cdr3_aa: CASSPGAGDGETQYF
cdr3_nt: TGTGCCAGCAGCCCCGGAGCGGGAGATGGGGAGACCCAGTACTTC

clone_size: few
cdr3_length: 16
d_call: TRBD2
v_call: TRBV15
j_call: TRBJ2-1
cdr3_aa: CATSKGTSGRAAEQFF
cdr3_nt: TGTGCCACCAGCAAGGGGACTAGCGGGAGGGCCGCTGAGCAGTTCTTC

clone_size: NA
cdr3_length: 15
d_call: NA
v_call: TRBV15
j_call: TRBJ2-7
cdr3_aa: CATSRDRSSKYEQYF
cdr3_nt: TGTGCCACCAGCAGAGATAGAAGTTCCAAGTACGAGCAGTACTTC

clone_size: NA
cdr3_length: 16
d_call: NA
v_call: TRBV4-3
j_call: TRBJ1-2
cdr3_aa: CASSYTPREIYYGYTF
cdr3_nt: TGCGCCAGCAGCTATACCCCCCGGGAAATTTACTATGGCTACACCTTC

clone_size: NA
cdr3_length: 18
d_call: NA
v_call: TRBV5-1
j_call: TRBJ2-5
cdr3_aa: CASRRSSGVRGKQETQYF
cdr3_nt: TGCGCCAGCAGGAGGTCTAGTGGCGTGCGCGGAAAGCAAGAGACCCAGTACTTC

clone_size: once
cdr3_length: 15
d_call: TRBD1
v_call: TRBV15
j_call: TRBJ2-1
cdr3_aa: CATGQGTGGYNEQFF
cdr3_nt: TGTGCCACCGGCCAAGGGACAGGGGGATACAATGAGCAGTTCTTC

clone_size: NA
cdr3_length: 14
d_call: TRBD1
v_call: TRBV7-9
j_call: TRBJ1-2
cdr3_aa: CASSFPGTGDGYTF
cdr3_nt: TGTGCCAGCAGCTTCCCGGGGACAGGGGATGGCTACACCTTC

clone_size: once
cdr3_length: 14
d_call: TRBD2
v_call: TRBV6-1
j_call: TRBJ2-1
cdr3_aa: CASSEGTSVYEQFF
cdr3_nt: TGTGCCAGCAGCGAAGGGACTAGCGTTTATGAGCAGTTCTTC

clone_size: NA
cdr3_length: 14
d_call: TRBD1
v_call: TRBV10-3
j_call: TRBJ2-7
cdr3_aa: CAISEERDRDEQYF
cdr3_nt: TGTGCCATCAGTGAGGAACGGGACAGGGACGAGCAGTACTTC

clone_size: NA
cdr3_length: 17
d_call: NA
v_call: TRBV28
j_call: TRBJ2-3
cdr3_aa: CASSLSFGVMGTDTQYF
cdr3_nt: TGTGCCAGCAGTTTATCATTCGGGGTGATGGGCACAGATACGCAGTATTTT

clone_size: NA
cdr3_length: 16
d_call: TRBD1
v_call: TRBV5-6
j_call: TRBJ1-2
cdr3_aa: CASSPAEGAVFYGYTF
cdr3_nt: TGTGCCAGCAGCCCGGCAGAGGGGGCCGTATTCTATGGCTACACCTTC

clone_size: NA
cdr3_length: 14
d_call: NA
v_call: TRBV2
j_call: TRBJ2-2
cdr3_aa: CASGRGQNTGELFF
cdr3_nt: TGTGCCAGCGGCAGGGGTCAGAACACCGGGGAGCTGTTTTTT

clone_size: NA
cdr3_length: 15
d_call: NA
v_call: TRBV11-2
j_call: TRBJ1-1
cdr3_aa: CASSPRWGMNTEAFF
cdr3_nt: TGTGCCAGCAGCCCTCGGTGGGGCATGAACACTGAAGCTTTCTTT

clone_size: NA
cdr3_length: 13
d_call: TRBD2
v_call: TRBV5-1
j_call: TRBJ2-7
cdr3_aa: CASSLRTSGSLYF
cdr3_nt: TGCGCCAGCAGCTTAAGGACTAGCGGGAGCCTGTACTTC

clone_size: once
cdr3_length: 14
d_call: NA
v_call: TRBV7-2
j_call: TRBJ2-7
cdr3_aa: CASSLAGGSYEQYF
cdr3_nt: TGTGCCAGCAGCTTAGCGGGAGGCTCCTACGAGCAGTACTTC

clone_size: NA
cdr3_length: 14
d_call: NA
v_call: TRBV4-3
j_call: TRBJ1-4
cdr3_aa: CASSQVEGDEKLFF
cdr3_nt: TGCGCCAGCAGCCAAGTGGAAGGAGATGAAAAACTGTTTTTT

clone_size: few
cdr3_length: 15
d_call: NA
v_call: TRBV11-3
j_call: TRBJ2-1
cdr3_aa: CASSLERGWYNEQFF
cdr3_nt: TGTGCCAGCAGCTTAGAGCGGGGATGGTACAATGAGCAGTTCTTC

clone_size: once
cdr3_length: 12
d_call: NA
v_call: TRBV28
j_call: TRBJ1-1
cdr3_aa: CASSPQIREAFF
cdr3_nt: TGTGCCAGCAGTCCACAAATTCGGGAGGCTTTCTTT

clone_size: NA
cdr3_length: 14
d_call: NA
v_call: TRBV19
j_call: TRBJ2-7
cdr3_aa: CASSLQGIVYEQYF
cdr3_nt: TGTGCCAGTAGTCTCCAGGGGATCGTCTACGAGCAGTACTTC

clone_size: once
cdr3_length: 13
d_call: NA
v_call: TRBV7-8
j_call: TRBJ1-1
cdr3_aa: CASARLQNTEAFF
cdr3_nt: TGTGCCAGCGCCCGGTTGCAAAACACTGAAGCTTTCTTT

clone_size: NA
cdr3_length: 15
d_call: NA
v_call: TRBV11-3
j_call: TRBJ2-2
cdr3_aa: CASSLSQGNTGELFF
cdr3_nt: TGTGCCAGCAGCTTATCTCAGGGAAACACCGGGGAGCTGTTTTTT

clone_size: NA
cdr3_length: 13
d_call: NA
v_call: TRBV7-2
j_call: TRBJ1-1
cdr3_aa: CASSLEQGMGAFF
cdr3_nt: TGTGCCAGCAGCTTAGAGCAGGGAATGGGGGCTTTCTTT

clone_size: NA
cdr3_length: 14
d_call: NA
v_call: TRBV9
j_call: TRBJ2-5
cdr3_aa: CASSRGALQETQYF
cdr3_nt: TGTGCCAGCAGTCGCGGAGCCTTACAAGAGACCCAGTACTTC

clone_size: NA
cdr3_length: 16
d_call: NA
v_call: TRBV28
j_call: TRBJ2-3
cdr3_aa: CASSSHARDFTDTQYF
cdr3_nt: TGTGCCAGCAGTTCGCACGCCCGGGACTTCACAGATACGCAGTATTTT

clone_size: NA
cdr3_length: 15
d_call: NA
v_call: TRBV27
j_call: TRBJ1-5
cdr3_aa: CASSPLGTVNQPQHF
cdr3_nt: TGTGCCAGCAGCCCGCTGGGGACTGTGAATCAGCCCCAGCATTTT

clone_size: once
cdr3_length: 14
d_call: TRBD1
v_call: TRBV7-8
j_call: TRBJ1-2
cdr3_aa: CASSFGTGGSGYTF
cdr3_nt: TGTGCCAGCAGCTTCGGGACAGGGGGCTCTGGCTACACCTTC